Reported below is one TCR beta chain. The germline gene is not matched at one end of the junction; a read error may be the cause. A single record per CDR3 protein comes from TCRdb applying MiXCR to the RT-PCR reads. The repertoire includes under 800,000 distinct CDR3 sequences, about 15% of them detected once, and around 7% sits in the top ten. These data originate in a study of response to subunit inactivated influenza vaccine. The material was PBMCs from blood, obtained 14 to 15 days before vaccination. This clonotype was obtained from a man aged 50-59 years who received an inactivated influenza vaccine.

The CDR3: CVSSLWGLADSGANVLTF. The CDR3 coding sequence is TGTGTCAGCAGTTTATGGGGACTAGCCGACTCTGGGGCCAACGTCCTGACTTTC. The V call is TRBV25-1, the J call TRBJ2-6; 9 bases are shared with TRBD2. The CDR3 runs to 18 residues. In germline, CDR1 is MGHDK, CDR2 SYGVNS.